The clone carrying this T cell receptor beta chain was counted many times. The antigen is unknown. Cultured CD4+ T-cell DNA underwent Oncomine TCR Beta short-read sequencing. A single record per CDR3 protein comes from TCRdb applying MiXCR to the PCR reads. The profile covers around 20,000 distinct CDR3 sequences, with more than 30% appearing a single time and roughly 29% taken by the ten largest. Time point meaning: late sampling 161 to 241 days after vaccination in a few convalescent patients. As for treatment: approximately nine-day PBMC culture with coronavirus spike peptide pools or control peptides (ViraFEST assay). Upon completion of around eleven days of culture, CD4+ T cells were isolated via negative selection. These data come from a study of vaccination and CD4 T cells after COVID-19. About the research overall: Convalescent patients, SARS-CoV-2 positive by nasal swab PCR, comprised fewer than 10 mild cases and one severe case.

Trimming shortened V by 0 bases and J by 0 bases, and 12 bases separated the two germline ends. Germline CDR1 and CDR2: KGHDR and SFDVKD. The CDR3 is 17 amino acids. The material sequenced was CD4+ T cells from blood, cultured in vitro, taken about 7 months after SARS-CoV-2 vaccination. The TCR originated in a human donor who had recovered from COVID-19. The rearrangement joins TRBV24-1 to TRBJ2-3; possibly TRBD2 for D (5 bases). CDR3 protein: CATSDLPTSPSTDTQYF. For the CDR3, the DNA is TGTGCCACCAGTGATTTGCCTACTAGTCCAAGCACAGATACGCAGTATTTT.